These 20 T cell receptor beta chains originate from one sample sequenced in a study of cytomegalovirus exposure and HLA in healthy donors. Vbeta (60) and Jbeta (13) primers were used in the PCR. Here immunoSEQ multiplex PCR was the method, and the copy in TCRdb shows in-frame clones only, minus some. The table lists 150,000 to 200,000 clones, approximately 71% of them singletons. Sequencing was performed on PBMCs. The receptors were sampled from a middle-aged woman in good health and CMV-seropositive.

There are a few counts of this clone. This CDR3 is CSVGTGLGAGDTQYF. DNA of the CDR3: TGCAGCGTTGGAACGGGACTAGGGGCCGGAGATACGCAGTATTTT. This chain links TRBV29-1 with TRBJ2-3, with 8 bases that match TRBD2. The trim removed 4 bases at V and 5 bases at J, leaving 11 bases unmatched. CDR3 size: 15 residues. Germline CDR1 SQVTM, CDR2 ANQGSEA.

The rearrangement links TRBV5-1 to TRBJ2-1, with 10 bases lining up with TRBD2. The CDR3 extends over 16 amino acids. Germline CDR1 SGHRS, CDR2 YFSETQ. With V trimmed by 1 base and J by 5 bases, 6 bases remained unmatched. CDR3 coding DNA: TGCGCCAGCAGCTTGTTGACTAGCGGGCGAAACAATGAGCAGTTCTTC. Residues: CASSLLTSGRNNEQFF.

The genes are TRBV28 and TRBJ1-5, with D possibly matching TRBD1 (5 bases). Germline V lookup: CDR1 MDHEN, CDR2 SYDVKM. V shed 2 bases and J shed 5 bases, with 7 bases lying between them. The CDR3 is 13 residues long. The CDR3 sequence: CASSLSRDQPQHF. The CDR3 DNA reads TGTGCCAGCAGTTTAAGCAGGGATCAGCCCCAGCATTTT.

In regard to this clone: Germline and junction disagree at one end, which may indicate a read error. At the DNA level, this CDR3 is encoded by other sequences in the same sample as well. The genes are TRBV28 and TRBJ1-5; tentative D call: TRBD1 (6 bases). Germline CDR1 reads MDHEN; CDR2 reads SYDVKM. The CDR3 has 13 amino acids. The CDR3 region has the DNA TGCGCCAGCAGTTTATGGGGGCATCAGCCCCAGCATTTT. Protein: CASSLWGHQPQHF.

In its sample, this clone was seen a few times. The chain joins TRBV6-5 to TRBJ1-2; D is perhaps TRBD1 (5 bases). Trimming took 2 bases from V and 3 from J, leaving 10 bases between them. This CDR3 comprises 14 residues. Germline lookup yields CDR1 MNHEY and CDR2 SVGAGI. The CDR3 protein is CASSYGGTDYGYTF. The CDR3 region has the DNA TGTGCCAGCAGTTACGGGGGGACGGACTATGGCTACACCTTC.

This clone was seen more than once but under ten times. V is TRBV25-1 and J is TRBJ1-1, with 9 bases matching TRBD1. The V and J ends lost 3 bases and 0 bases, in that order; junction bases with no gene match: 5. CDR1 is MGHDK and CDR2 is SYGVNS in the germline V gene. This CDR3 has 16 amino acids. The CDR3 DNA is TGTGCCAGCAGTGAGTCCGGACAGGGGCTGAACACTGAAGCTTTCTTT. It yields the protein CASSESGQGLNTEAFF.

The rearrangement joins TRBV10-3 to TRBJ2-7; 9 bases fit TRBD2. V was pared by 8 bases and J by 0 bases, with 5 bases of the junction left unmatched. The CDR3 totals 14 residues. Germline V gene lookup returns CDR1 ENHRY and CDR2 SYGVKD. The CDR3 is CAIAGGASSYEQYF. DNA for the CDR3: TGTGCCATCGCGGGGGGGGCGAGCTCCTACGAGCAGTACTTC.

This chain uses TRBV5-6 with TRBJ2-1; perhaps TRBD1 as D (6 bases). V lost 7 bases and J 2 bases, leaving 13 bases between the germline ends. This CDR3 is 14 amino acids long. Germline CDR1 SGHDT, CDR2 YYEEEE. The CDR3 region has the DNA TGTGCCAGCTGGGCAGGGGTAGCCTACAATGAGCAGTTCTTC. It is translated as CASWAGVAYNEQFF.

This chain uses TRBV19 with TRBJ1-5; D is undetermined. Germline-derived CDR1 and CDR2 are LNHDA and SQIVND (reference sequence). The CDR3 totals 14 residues. V lost 5 bases and J lost 9, with 17 bases in between. CDR3 DNA sequence: TGTGCCAGTAGTGCCGGGCAGGAGGTTCGGCCCCAGCATTTT. Translation gives CASSAGQEVRPQHF.

The chain links TRBV6-1 to TRBJ1-2; TRBD1 aligns across 10 bases. The J segment lost 8 bases and the V segment lost 7 bases, leaving 10 bases of the junction unmatched. Germline assignment: CDR1 MNHNS and CDR2 SASEGT. The CDR3 totals 14 residues. This CDR3 reads CASIPGQGFWGYTF. CDR3 coding DNA: TGTGCCAGCATTCCGGGACAGGGGTTTTGGGGCTACACCTTC.

The rearrangement joins TRBV28 to TRBJ1-1; D call uncertain. The CDR3 runs 12 residues. Trimming cost V 8 bases and J 4 bases, with 11 bases left between them. Germline V gives CDR1 MDHEN, CDR2 SYDVKM. CDR3 nucleotides: TGTGCCAGCGCTACCTGGAGCACTGAAGCTTTCTTT. Translating gives CASATWSTEAFF. Full variable domain (rest looked up from reference TRBV28 and TRBJ1-1): DVKVTQSSRYLVKRTGEKVFLECVQDMDHENMFWYRQDPGLGLRLIYFSYDVKMKEKGDIPEGYSVSREKKERFSLILESASTNQTSMYLCASATWSTEAFFGQGTRLTVV.

This chain links TRBV11-3 with TRBJ2-1, with 8 bases fitting TRBD2. The V gene's germline CDR1 is SGHNT and CDR2 YENEEA. Trimming removed 1 base from V and 0 bases from J; junction bases left unmatched: 8. The CDR3 has 18 residues. The CDR3 loop reads CASSLGLAGPNSYNEQFF. DNA for the CDR3: TGTGCCAGCAGCTTAGGTCTAGCGGGCCCAAACTCCTACAATGAGCAGTTCTTC.

V usage is TRBV6-5 and J usage is TRBJ2-4, with a possible D match to TRBD2 (7 bases). From germline, CDR1 is MNHEY and CDR2 SVGAGI. The V end lost 5 bases, the J end lost 8 bases, and 19 bases lay between the germline ends. The CDR3 contains 15 residues. CDR3 loop: CASSRGGLGSDIQYF. The DNA of the CDR3 is TGTGCCAGCAGTAGGGGGGGGCTGGGAAGCGACATTCAGTACTTC.

This clone was counted once. The chain has TRBV6-5 and TRBJ2-1, with D possibly TRBD2 on 5 matching bases. Per the germline V gene, CDR1 is MNHEY and CDR2 is SVGAGI. V lost 4 bases and J 9 bases, leaving 13 bases between the germline ends. The CDR3 covers 13 residues. As DNA, the CDR3 is TGTGCCAGCAGTTCCGGCCGGGAAACTGAGCAGTTCTTC. This encodes CASSSGRETEQFF.

This clone was seen only a few times. The gene calls are TRBV7-6 and TRBJ2-7; D gene unclear. Per germline, CDR1 SGHVS and CDR2 FNYEAQ. V lost 4 bases to trimming and J lost 2 bases, with 15 bases between them. The CDR3 totals 15 residues. The CDR3 reads CASSSQAGPTYEQYF. In DNA form, the CDR3 reads TGTGCCAGCAGCTCCCAGGCCGGTCCGACCTACGAGCAGTACTTC.

This clone is a singleton in its sample. The chain has TRBV7-3 and TRBJ1-1; D is unresolved. Germline CDR1 is SGHTA and CDR2 is FQGTGA. The CDR3 consists of 13 residues. Trimming cost V 5 bases and J 1 base, with 8 bases left between them. The CDR3 region has the DNA TGTGCCAGCAGCCGGCGGGGGAACACTGAAGCTTTCTTT. Translated: CASSRRGNTEAFF.

The chain has TRBV7-9 and TRBJ1-2; 11 bases agree with TRBD1. The CDR3 spans 15 residues. The V segment lost 8 bases and the J segment 7 bases; nucleotides outside the gene matches: 12. Per the germline V gene, CDR1 is SEHNR and CDR2 is FQNEAQ (reference sequence). The CDR3 DNA reads TGTGCCAGCGCGATTTCGGGACAGGGGGGTCGTGGCTACACCTTC. Its translation: CASAISGQGGRGYTF.

The V gene is TRBV5-4, the J gene TRBJ1-1; a possible D gene is TRBD1 (6 bases). Germline assignment: CDR1 SGHNT and CDR2 YYREEE (reference sequence). Trimming left V 4 bases short and J 3 bases short, with 16 bases between. CDR3 length: 15 residues. The CDR3 protein is CASSQQGDLYTEAFF. DNA of the CDR3: TGTGCCAGCAGCCAACAGGGAGATCTGTACACTGAAGCTTTCTTT.

A few counts support this clone. The rearrangement links TRBV5-1 to TRBJ2-1; unclear D gene. CDR3 length: 14 amino acids. Trimming stripped 3 bases from V and 3 bases from J, with 10 bases between. The germline gives CDR1 SGHRS, CDR2 YFSETQ. CDR3 sequence (DNA): TGCGCCAGCAGCTATGGGCAGAACTACAATGAGCAGTTCTTC. This translates into CASSYGQNYNEQFF.

The chain carries TRBV7-8 and TRBJ2-7; 10 bases match TRBD2. V shed 4 bases and J 2 bases; nucleotides not matched to a gene: 5. The CDR3 contains 15 residues. Germline V gene lookup returns CDR1 SGHVS and CDR2 FQNEAQ. The DNA for the CDR3 is TGTGCCAGCAGCTCCCAAGCGGGAGGGCCCTACGAGCAGTACTTC. Protein: CASSSQAGGPYEQYF.